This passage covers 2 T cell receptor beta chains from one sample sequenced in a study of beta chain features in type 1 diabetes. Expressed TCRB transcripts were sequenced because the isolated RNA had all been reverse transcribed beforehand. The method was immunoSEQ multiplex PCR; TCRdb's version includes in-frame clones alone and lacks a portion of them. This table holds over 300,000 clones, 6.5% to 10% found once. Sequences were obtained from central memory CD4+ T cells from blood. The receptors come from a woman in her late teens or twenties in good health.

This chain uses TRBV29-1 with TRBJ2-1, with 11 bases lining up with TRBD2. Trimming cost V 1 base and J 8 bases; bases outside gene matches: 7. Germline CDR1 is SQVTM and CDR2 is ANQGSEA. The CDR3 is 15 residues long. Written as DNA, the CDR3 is TGCAGCGTTGAAGGACTAGCGGGACACCTCGATGAGCAGTTCTTC. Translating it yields CSVEGLAGHLDEQFF.

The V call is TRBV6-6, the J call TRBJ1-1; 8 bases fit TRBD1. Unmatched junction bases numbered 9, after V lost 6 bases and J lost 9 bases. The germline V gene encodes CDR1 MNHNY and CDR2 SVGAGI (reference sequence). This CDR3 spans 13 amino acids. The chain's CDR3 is CASRPDREVQAFF. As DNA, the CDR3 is TGTGCCAGCAGACCGGACAGGGAAGTCCAAGCTTTCTTT.